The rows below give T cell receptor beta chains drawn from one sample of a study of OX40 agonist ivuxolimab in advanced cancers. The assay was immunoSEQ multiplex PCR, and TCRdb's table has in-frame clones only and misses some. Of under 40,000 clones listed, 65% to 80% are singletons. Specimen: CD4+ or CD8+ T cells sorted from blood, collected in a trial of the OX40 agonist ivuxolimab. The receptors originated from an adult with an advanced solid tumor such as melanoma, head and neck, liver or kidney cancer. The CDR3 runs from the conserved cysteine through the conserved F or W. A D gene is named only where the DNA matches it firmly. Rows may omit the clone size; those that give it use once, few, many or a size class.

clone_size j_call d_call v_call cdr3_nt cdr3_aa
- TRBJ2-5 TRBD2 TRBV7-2 TGTGCCAGCAGCTTAGGACTAGCGGAGACCCAGTACTTC CASSLGLAETQYF
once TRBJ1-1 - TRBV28 TGTGCCAGCAGTTTAGGGGTTGGCACTGAAGCTTTCTTT CASSLGVGTEAFF
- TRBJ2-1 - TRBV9 TGTGCCAGCAGCGGGCGAGGGGGACACCCCAGAGATGAGCAGTTCTTC CASSGRGGHPRDEQFF
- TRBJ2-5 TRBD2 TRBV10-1 TGCGCCAGCAGTGGACTAGCGGGAGGGCAAGAGACCCAGTACTTC CASSGLAGGQETQYF
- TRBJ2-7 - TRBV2 TGTGCCAGCAGTCCCCTCGCAGGGAGGAGGGACGAGCAGTACTTC CASSPLAGRRDEQYF
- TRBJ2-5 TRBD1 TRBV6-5 TGTGCGGCTGCTGTGACAGGGGGCTTGGAGACCCAGTACTTC CAAAVTGGLETQYF
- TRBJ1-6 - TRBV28 TGTGCCAGCAGTTATCGTTCGGGGGACTATAATTCACCCCTCCACTTT CASSYRSGDYNSPLHF
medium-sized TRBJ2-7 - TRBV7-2 TGTGCCAGCAGCTTGGAACAGGGTGTTTACGAGCAGTACTTC CASSLEQGVYEQYF
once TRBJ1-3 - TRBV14 TGTGCCAGCAGCCAAGGGATCTCTGGAAACACCATATATTTT CASSQGISGNTIYF
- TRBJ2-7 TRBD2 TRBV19 TGTGCCACCGCCGCGGGGGGACTTTACGAGCAGTACTTC CATAAGGLYEQYF
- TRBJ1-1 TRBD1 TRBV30 TGTGCCTGGATCCTGACAGGGTGGAACACTGAAGCTTTCTTT CAWILTGWNTEAFF
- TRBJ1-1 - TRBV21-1 TGTGCCAGCACCAAAGGAGGACAGGGCTACACTGAAGCTTTCTTT CASTKGGQGYTEAFF
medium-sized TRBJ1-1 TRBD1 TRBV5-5 TGTGCCAGCAGCTTTCAACAGGGGCTGAGGAACACTGAAGCTTTCTTT CASSFQQGLRNTEAFF
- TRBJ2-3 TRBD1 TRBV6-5 TGTGCCAGCAGAGTAACAGGGGGCAGGGCAGATACGCAGTATTTT CASRVTGGRADTQYF
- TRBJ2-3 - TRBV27 TGTGCCAGCAGTAGAGTCGGTAGCACAGATACGCAGTATTTT CASSRVGSTDTQYF
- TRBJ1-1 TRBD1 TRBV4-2 TGTGCCAGCAGCCAAGATCCCCAGGGGGCCATGAACACTGAAGCTTTCTTT CASSQDPQGAMNTEAFF
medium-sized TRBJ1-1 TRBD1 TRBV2 TGTGCCAGCAGTGAAGAGGGGGCGCTTACTGAAGCTTTCTTT CASSEEGALTEAFF
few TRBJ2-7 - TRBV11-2 TGTGCCAGCAGCTTTATGACGGCCTACGAGCAGTACTTC CASSFMTAYEQYF
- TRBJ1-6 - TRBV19 TGTGCCAGTAGTATAGACCCCAGGGGTCCCCTCCACTTT CASSIDPRGPLHF
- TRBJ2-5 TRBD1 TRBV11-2 TGTGCCAGCAGCCCTCAGACAGGGCGGATACAAGAGACCCAGTACTTC CASSPQTGRIQETQYF
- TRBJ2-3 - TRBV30 TGTGCCTGGAGTCCCTACACAGATACGCAGTATTTT CAWSPYTDTQYF
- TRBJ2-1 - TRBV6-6 TGTGCCAGCAGTATCGACTTACACAATGAGCAGTTCTTC CASSIDLHNEQFF
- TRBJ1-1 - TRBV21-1 TGTGCCAGATCAGGGACCGACGCGGGTGAAGACACTGAAGCTTTCTTT CARSGTDAGEDTEAFF
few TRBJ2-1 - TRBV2 TGTGCCAGCAGATCATTTCTTGGGACGGGACGATACAATGAGCAGTTCTTC CASRSFLGTGRYNEQFF